The clone carrying this TCR beta chain was recorded many times. Antigen: not known. The CDR3 is 14 residues long. The germline CDR1 and CDR2 sequences are MNHEY and SVGAGI. Trimming pared 0 bases from V and 2 bases from J, leaving 7 bases between. Together with a sample-barcoded 5' primer, a J-beta primer mix was included in a second PCR lasting about 6 to 11 cycles. TCRdb re-called the 5' RACE reads with MiXCR, one entry per CDR3 protein. The table records hundreds of thousands of distinct CDR3 sequences, 48% of them present only once. These data come from a study of blood T cells in healthy people across ages. About the research overall: Template switching captured about one barcoded beta molecule per two T cells. Broader study findings: TCR beta diversity, measured per million T cells, fell in a roughly linear way with age.

Every participating donor contributed 7.5 to 10 milliliters of peripheral blood through a draw. The sequenced sample was blood. This receptor was obtained from a man under 40 in good health. This chain joins TRBV6-5 and TRBJ2-5; no clear D gene. The CDR3: CASSYSAVQETQYF. The CDR3 DNA is TGTGCCAGCAGTTACTCGGCGGTACAAGAGACCCAGTACTTC.